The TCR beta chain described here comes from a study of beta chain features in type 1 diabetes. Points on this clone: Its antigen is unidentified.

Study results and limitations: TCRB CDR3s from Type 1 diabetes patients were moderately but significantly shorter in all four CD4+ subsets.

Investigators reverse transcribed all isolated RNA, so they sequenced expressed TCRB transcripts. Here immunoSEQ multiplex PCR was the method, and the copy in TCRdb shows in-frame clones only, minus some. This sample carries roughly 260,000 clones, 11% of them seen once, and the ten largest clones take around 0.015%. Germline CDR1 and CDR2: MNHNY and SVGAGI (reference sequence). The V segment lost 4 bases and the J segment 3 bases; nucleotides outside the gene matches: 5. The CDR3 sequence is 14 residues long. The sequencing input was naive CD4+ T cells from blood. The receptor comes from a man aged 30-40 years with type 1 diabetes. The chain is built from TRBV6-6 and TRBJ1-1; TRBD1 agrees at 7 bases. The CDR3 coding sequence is TGTGCCAGCAGTTGGGACAGTCAATACACTGAAGCTTTCTTT. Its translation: CASSWDSQYTEAFF.